Included here is one T cell receptor (beta chain) sequence, with context. Trimming removed 8 bases from V and 6 bases from J, with 14 bases in between. CDR3 length: 13 amino acids. In germline, CDR1 is MNHEY, CDR2 SVGAGI. Per the original methods: Cell counts per sample came from amplifying reference gene primers. The method was immunoSEQ multiplex PCR; TCRdb's version includes in-frame clones alone and lacks a portion of them. V, J and clone size are taken as reported in that table, and D and trimming were inferred from the DNA itself. The sample lists a few hundred thousand clones, about 82% occurring once. This record comes from a study of blood T cell repertoires in COVID-19. Across the whole study: Both acute and convalescent COVID-19 samples were obtained from the United States, Italy and Spain.

The TCR sequence derives from a woman aged 45-60 years with acute or convalescent COVID-19. The chain is built from TRBV6-5 and TRBJ2-1; possible D gene TRBD2, 6 bases. The sample consisted of peripheral blood. DNA for the CDR3: TGTGCCAGCCAGGCGGGGCCCGGCAATGAGCAGTTCTTC. The encoded protein is CASQAGPGNEQFF.